This T cell receptor beta chain was recovered during a study of shared clonotypes between healthy human individuals (dated by TCRdb to the early 2020s). A note on the overall study: A couple of women and a few men aged 18 to 49 years were included in the cohort. For each donor, three plates each were used for CD4 naive and CD4 memory, two plates were used for CD8 naive, and one plate was used for CD8 memory. Blood TCR repertoires of a handful of healthy adults were deeply sequenced to estimate repertoire size and the extent of clonotype sharing between individuals. To increase sequencing depth and limit assay-specific biases, TCR repertoire library preparation and sequencing were carried out by different laboratories using diverse techniques. Per donor, leukapheresis produced somewhere between about 0.8 and 9.5 billion PBMCs. General conclusions and limits of the study: Because the study included only a small number of donors, the genetic and exposure-history diversity represented was limited. Sampling was restricted to blood, and TCR repertoires in tissues likely differ from the TCR repertoires found in blood. Even with the large sequencing depth, rarefaction of the sorted-subset datasets indicated that sequencing was incomplete. Estimated clonotype richness was generally larger for naive than for memory subsets. Clonotypes shared by all four sorted-subset donors showed higher generation probabilities than non-shared clonotypes. Pairwise subsampling indicated that sequencing depth was expected to affect the degree of clonotype sharing among donors. Sharing across several donors was observed for about 5% of naive CD4, about 3.2% of naive CD8, around 2.5% of memory CD4, and 0.4% of memory CD8 clonotypes.

TCR CDR3 regions were amplified from genomic DNA by multiplex PCR using the deep immunoSEQ assay. Genomic DNA extracted from each cell subset was distributed evenly over all wells of several immunoSEQ 96-well plates, and each plate served as one replicate. For sorted subsets, 200 to 250 ng genomic DNA, equal to tens of thousands of T cell genomes, was loaded into each replicate PCR. Purified libraries were quantified with a Qubit 3.0 fluorometer, sized on a Bioanalyzer 2100, and re-quantified with the KAPA Library Quantification kit. Each immunoSEQ 96-well plate was sequenced on its own single-read 150-cycle Illumina NextSeq 550 flow cell. The original pipeline was this. Because only junctional sequences without quality scores were contained in the immunoSEQ output, filtering matching that applied to full-length reads could not be performed. Sequences were annotated with PyIR, a Python wrapper for IgBLAST v1.9, and V/J genes and CDR3 were assigned using IMGT germline references. Reads were filtered out if the reads had weak V/J assignments (E-value above 1e-6), no CDR3, stop codons, out-of-frame junctions, or ambiguous translated residues. V3J clonotypes were defined as sequences sharing the same inferred V gene, J gene, and CDR3 amino acid sequence. Percentage overlap between repertoires was calculated by dividing the number of shared unique clonotypes by the size of the smaller repertoire. RTK rarefaction, the Chao1 estimator, and Recon v2.1 estimates of unobserved clonotypes were used to assess repertoire richness. Generation probabilities for all TCRbeta clonotypes obtained by the gDNA method from a handful of donors were computed using OLGA. Entries here come from immuneACCESS through TCRdb and include only in-frame sequences with V and J called. Some clones fail to appear in such tables; in the studies checked, an unresolved V gene covers under half of the shortfall, and the cause of the remainder is unknown. The D gene and trimming were derived from the DNA, and the V and J assignments and clone size from that table. The sample contains some 1.1 million clones, approximately 80% of them found a single time. In total, the top ten clones hold 0.89% of the sample.

CDR1 and CDR2, per the germline V gene, are MDHEN and SYDVKM. Including the terminal cysteine and phenylalanine, the CDR3 comprises 16 residues. The only DNA kept is the CDR3, 48 bases in frame from the first base. The junction shows trimming of 2 bases on V and 7 bases on J, plus 19 bases between the germline ends. As to this clone: Its cognate antigen has yet to be identified. No base-level quality is on record; no much larger clone is a single base apart.

Donors were healthy HIV-negative adults with no recently reported acute infections or vaccinations. Every donor was a Caucasian adult residing in Nashville, Tennessee, USA. CD4+ T cells were enriched by magnetic negative selection, after which naive cells were positively selected on CD45RA and the negative fraction was taken as the memory subset. After blood collection by leukapheresis, PBMCs were isolated using Ficoll-Histopaque density gradient centrifugation and then cryopreserved in the vapor phase of liquid nitrogen. Purity and quantity of every magnetically sorted T cell population were checked by analytical flow cytometry. Each sorted fraction had its genomic DNA isolated and then quantified by UV absorbance on a Nanodrop 2000c.

The rearrangement joined TRBV28 to TRBJ2-3, and possibly TRBD1, on 6 matching bases. The sample taken for sequencing was memory CD4+ T cells from PBMCs. What this sample's cell subset or site label stands for: CD45RA-negative fraction. The receptor comes from a young man in good health. Some clones in this sample may be carry-over from other donors' samples. CDR3 region: CASSLPGTPRKNTQYF. The bases read TGTGCCAGCAGTTTACCCGGGACACCCCGCAAGAATACGCAGTATTTT. The entire variable domain, with the stretches around the CDR3 drawn from the reference TRBV28 and TRBJ2-3 proteins, is DVKVTQSSRYLVKRTGEKVFLECVQDMDHENMFWYRQDPGLGLRLIYFSYDVKMKEKGDIPEGYSVSREKKERFSLILESASTNQTSMYLCASSLPGTPRKNTQYFGPGTRLTVL.